This T cell receptor (beta chain) was retrieved from a study of cytomegalovirus exposure and HLA in healthy donors. The data were produced by immunoSEQ multiplex PCR, yet TCRdb's version contains in-frame clones alone and is incomplete. The sample has 90,000 to 100,000 clones, roughly 87% seen once; the top ten hold approximately 5.8%. Donors came from a validation cohort of fewer than 150 subjects, distinct from the first 666-subject cohort. Of note for this clone: Its antigen is still unknown.

Study observations and caveats: Most TCRs appeared rarely, but some public TCRs recurred in many donors.

This clonotype was sampled from a man younger than 35 in good health and CMV-seropositive. Sequencing was performed on PBMCs.

CDR3 coding DNA: TGTGCCAGCAGTTACTCGAGAGGGGGCATTGATCAGCCCCAGCATTTT. This codes for CASSYSRGGIDQPQHF. The chain links TRBV6-5 to TRBJ1-5; TRBD1 matches at 7 bases. CDR3 size: 16 residues. Losses at the gene ends were 0 bases for V and 5 bases for J; bases not matched to a gene: 7. From germline, CDR1 is MNHEY and CDR2 SVGAGI.